These 11 T cell receptor beta chains were all obtained from the same sample, sequenced in a study of low-dose radiotherapy and immunotherapy resistance in tumors. This sample's time point: after trial treatment. The treatment: LDRT plus nivolumab, ipilimumab, low-dose cyclophosphamide and aspirin (RACIN trial). TRAV- and TRBV-specific primers, spanning alpha and beta chains, primed first-strand cDNA. For amplifying TCRs, the PCR ran for about 20 cycles with Phusion, which was used together with a constant-region primer and the adapter on the V primers. Via MiXCR, TCRdb re-called the reads, giving one row per CDR3 protein. Here the sample spans just over 90,000 distinct CDR3 sequences, 20% to 25% being singletons. This sample comprised PBMCs, obtained after low-dose radiotherapy plus immunotherapy. The origin of the receptors is a female donor with ovarian cancer.

In this sample, this clonotype turned up many times. The chain couples TRBV28 to TRBJ2-1; TRBD1 is a possible D gene (6 bases). Germline lookup yields CDR1 MDHEN and CDR2 SYDVKM. The CDR3 has 13 residues. Between the trimmed V and J ends, which lost 7 bases and 10 bases, there was a span of 17 bases. Written as DNA, the CDR3 is TGTGCCAGCACCCGAGACAGGTTGAACGAGCAGTTCTTC. Protein product: CASTRDRLNEQFF. Supplemented by reference TRBV28 and TRBJ2-1, the full variable domain reads DVKVTQSSRYLVKRTGEKVFLECVQDMDHENMFWYRQDPGLGLRLIYFSYDVKMKEKGDIPEGYSVSREKKERFSLILESASTNQTSMYLCASTRDRLNEQFFGPGTRLTVL.

This clonotype was seen ten or more times. The chain links TRBV12-3 or TRBV12-4 to TRBJ2-6; no clear D. V lost 7 bases and J 0 bases, leaving 16 bases between the germline ends. The CDR3 is made up of 17 amino acids. The CDR3 DNA follows: TGTGCCAGCACCTTTCCCCGACTTACCTCTGGGGCCAACGTCCTGACTTTC. This gives the protein CASTFPRLTSGANVLTF.

This clonotype has a count of ten or more. The chain uses TRBV11-2 and TRBJ2-1; 9 bases align to TRBD2. Germline trimming cut 2 bases from V and 7 bases from J; bases unmatched to any gene: 9. The germline CDR1 and CDR2 sequences are SGHAT and FQNNGV. The CDR3 is 16 amino acids. The CDR3: CASSLSAGGGGNEQFF. CDR3 DNA sequence: TGTGCCAGCAGCTTAAGCGCGGGAGGGGGGGGGAATGAGCAGTTCTTC.

With respect to this clonotype: Given a much more abundant clone one base away, this may be a read error. The chain joins TRBV20-1 to TRBJ2-3, with D perhaps matching TRBD1 or TRBD2 (5 bases each). The CDR3 extends over 15 amino acids. V lost 3 bases, J lost 8 bases, and 21 bases lay in between. Germline V gene sequence: CDR1 DFQATT, CDR2 SNEGSKA (reference sequence). Here the CDR3 DNA reads TGCAGTGCTAGGGGAGCGGTACCGGAGCAGGGTACGCAGTATTTT. Its translation: CSARGAVPEQGTQYF.

The rearrangement uses TRBV12-3 or TRBV12-4 and TRBJ2-1; no clear D. The CDR3 sequence is 14 residues long. V lost 2 bases to trimming and J lost 6 bases, with 11 bases between them. This CDR3 reads CASSLWRRFNEQFF. The CDR3 nucleotides read TGTGCCAGCAGTTTATGGCGGCGGTTCAATGAGCAGTTCTTC.

This clonotype was counted a single time. The CDR3 protein is CASSHDREPWQPQHF. The CDR3 DNA sequence: TGTGCCAGCAGTCACGACAGGGAGCCCTGGCAGCCCCAGCATTTT. This rearrangement joins TRBV7-9 to TRBJ1-5; 7 bases match TRBD1. Unmatched junction bases numbered 12, after V lost 6 bases and J lost 7 bases. The CDR3 contains 15 residues. Looked up from germline, CDR1 is SEHNR and CDR2 is FQNEAQ (reference sequence). The variable domain in full, completed from reference TRBV7-9 and TRBJ1-5, reads DTGVSQNPRHKITKRGQNVTFRCDPISEHNRLYWYRQTLGQGPEFLTYFQNEAQLEKSRLLSDRFSAERPKGSFSTLEIQRTEQGDSAMYLCASSHDREPWQPQHFGDGTRLSIL.

This clonotype was counted many times. CDR3 region: CASSLGTGGEKLFF. As DNA, the CDR3 is TGTGCCAGCAGCTTAGGGACAGGGGGTGAAAAACTGTTTTTT. The chain carries TRBV11-2 and TRBJ1-4, with 10 bases matching TRBD1. The V and J ends lost 1 base and 7 bases, in that order; junction bases with no gene match: 0. The germline V gene encodes CDR1 SGHAT and CDR2 FQNNGV. The CDR3 runs to 14 residues.

This clonotype appeared many times. The chain joins TRBV4-1 to TRBJ2-1; weak D call: TRBD2 (6 bases). Trimming shortened V by 4 bases and J by 1 base, and 11 bases separated the two germline ends. The CDR3 covers 15 residues. Germline lookup yields CDR1 MGHRA and CDR2 YSYEKL. CDR3 in DNA: TGCGCCAGCAGCCCCCGGGACTTATCCTACAATGAGCAGTTCTTC. It specifies CASSPRDLSYNEQFF.

At least ten counts were recorded for this clonotype. The genes are TRBV5-1 and TRBJ2-3, with D unresolved. CDR1 SGHRS and CDR2 YFSETQ come from the germline V gene. V was trimmed by 3 bases and J by 0 bases, leaving 11 bases between them. There are 15 residues in the CDR3. Written as DNA, the CDR3 is TGCGCCAGCAGCTCCGACGGAACTAGCACAGATACGCAGTATTTT. It codes for CASSSDGTSTDTQYF.

The rearrangement uses TRBV29-1 and TRBJ1-1; D perhaps matches TRBD1 (5 bases). Deletions cut 5 bases from V and 6 bases from J, with 13 bases between. Germline CDR1 is SQVTM and CDR2 is ANQGSEA. The CDR3 contains 12 residues. The CDR3 nucleotides read TGCAGCGTTTGGGGCAGCCGCCCTGAAGCTTTCTTT. As protein: CSVWGSRPEAFF.

This clonotype came up many times. The V call is TRBV24-1, the J call TRBJ1-1; 8 nucleotides align to TRBD1. This CDR3 spans 13 amino acids. V lost 4 bases, J lost 7 bases, and 4 bases stayed unmatched. Germline V gene lookup returns CDR1 KGHDR and CDR2 SFDVKD. The CDR3 nucleotides are TGTGCCACCAGTGAGCCGGACAGGGATGAAGCTTTCTTT. Its translation is CATSEPDRDEAFF.